The 26 T cell receptor beta chains presented below share a single source sample, sequenced in a study of blood T cell repertoires in COVID-19. Profiled with immunoSEQ multiplex PCR; TCRdb holds only in-frame clones, not every one. Of around 100,000 clones in the sample, more than 75% were seen once. Sequences were obtained from peripheral blood. These receptors all come from a human donor in a cohort sampled during active COVID-19.

This clone was seen a single time. The V gene is TRBV4-3, the J gene TRBJ2-6; TRBD1 is a possible D gene (5 bases). Trimming removed 4 bases from V and 4 bases from J, with 26 bases in between. The CDR3 spans 20 residues. CDR1 is LGHNA, CDR2 YSLEER, per germline. The CDR3, as DNA: TGCGCCAGCAGCCCCAGATGGGGCAGGGAAGTCTCAGCGGGGGCCAACGTCCTGACTTTC. It codes for CASSPRWGREVSAGANVLTF.

The rearrangement links TRBV5-1 to TRBJ2-2, with 9 positions matching TRBD1. V shed 5 bases and J 3 bases; nucleotides not matched to a gene: 5. CDR3 length equals 15 residues. CDR1 and CDR2 from the germline V gene are SGHRS and YFSETQ. For the CDR3, the DNA is TGCGCCAGCAGTTATACAGGGGGCCACACCGGGGAGCTGTTTTTT. Translation gives CASSYTGGHTGELFF. Looking up the rest from reference TRBV5-1 and TRBJ2-2 gives the full variable domain: KAGVTQTPRYLIKTRGQQVTLSCSPISGHRSVSWYQQTPGQGLQFLFEYFSETQRNKGNFPGRFSGRQFSNSRSEMNVSTLELGDSALYLCASSYTGGHTGELFFGEGSRLTVL.

The V gene is TRBV12-5, the J gene TRBJ1-2; the match to TRBD1 covers 10 bases. The CDR3 runs 16 residues. V shed 0 bases and J 6 bases; nucleotides not matched to a gene: 7. CDR1 and CDR2 from the germline V gene are LGHNT and FRNRAP. The DNA of the CDR3 is TGTGCTAGTGGTTTGGTAAGCTACGGACAGGGGGATGGCTACACCTTC. Encoded protein: CASGLVSYGQGDGYTF. Combining the CDR3 with reference TRBV12-5 and TRBJ1-2 gives the whole variable domain DARVTQTPRHKVTEMGQEVTMRCQPILGHNTVFWYRQTMMQGLELLAYFRNRAPLDDSGMPKDRFSAEMPDATLATLKIQPSEPRDSAVYFCASGLVSYGQGDGYTFGSGTRLTVV.

A remark on this clone: This specimen includes other DNA sequences encoding the same CDR3. The chain carries TRBV5-1 and TRBJ2-7; maybe TRBD2 (5 bases). The CDR3 has 14 residues. V lost 0 bases and J 4 bases, leaving 11 bases between the germline ends. Germline assignment: CDR1 SGHRS and CDR2 YFSETQ. The CDR3 sequence is CASSLAPGGYEQYF. The CDR3, as DNA: TGCGCCAGCAGCTTGGCACCCGGCGGGTACGAGCAGTACTTC.

This clone came up once. The V call is TRBV6-5, the J call TRBJ1-1; TRBD1 might be the D (6 bases). CDR1 and CDR2 from the germline V gene are MNHEY and SVGAGI. V lost 0 bases and J 3 bases, leaving 11 bases between the germline ends. The CDR3 loop spans 15 amino acids. The CDR3 DNA is TGTGCCAGCAGTTACTCGAACAGGGTGGACACTGAAGCTTTCTTT. Translated, it gives CASSYSNRVDTEAFF.

The chain uses TRBV10-3 and TRBJ2-2; 7 positions agree with TRBD1. The V and J ends lost 1 base and 5 bases, in that order; junction bases with no gene match: 13. The CDR3 length is 18 residues. CDR1 and CDR2 (germline): ENHRY, SYGVKD. CDR3 in amino acids: CAISEYGTEQEKTGELFF. In DNA, the CDR3 is TGTGCCATCAGTGAGTATGGGACAGAACAGGAAAAAACCGGGGAGCTGTTTTTT.

The table lists this clone with a few counts. Here the CDR3 reads CASSIPGTGGAGAFF. The CDR3 DNA sequence: TGTGCCAGCAGCATACCCGGGACAGGGGGCGCAGGTGCTTTCTTT. The J gene is TRBJ1-1, the V gene TRBV5-6, with 12 bases identical to TRBD1. Germline trimming cut 4 bases from V and 11 bases from J; bases unmatched to any gene: 12. Germline V lookup: CDR1 SGHDT, CDR2 YYEEEE. The CDR3 is 15 residues long.

V usage is TRBV14 and J usage is TRBJ2-2; 8 bases align to TRBD1. The germline V gene encodes CDR1 SGHDN and CDR2 FVKESK. The V segment lost 2 bases and the J segment 0 bases; nucleotides outside the gene matches: 2. This CDR3 is built from 16 residues. The CDR3 DNA reads as TGTGCCAGCAGCCAAAGGACAGGGCCGAACACCGGGGAGCTGTTTTTT. Residues: CASSQRTGPNTGELFF.

This clone was picked up a small number of times. The chain combines TRBV6-2 or TRBV6-3 with TRBJ1-5, with 9 bases that match TRBD1. The germline gives CDR1 MNHEY, CDR2 SVGEGT. The J segment lost 6 bases and the V segment lost 2 bases, leaving 8 bases of the junction unmatched. The CDR3 contains 16 residues. CDR3 DNA sequence: TGTGCCAGCAGTTACACAGGGGGCTCGGGAAGTCAGCCCCAGCATTTT. Its protein product is CASSYTGGSGSQPQHF.

This rearrangement joins TRBV6-6 to TRBJ2-7; 10 bases align to TRBD2. The germline CDR1 and CDR2 sequences are MNHNY and SVGAGI (reference sequence). V was clipped by 5 bases and J by 3 bases; unmatched bases: 16. The CDR3 is made up of 18 amino acids. The DNA of the CDR3 is TGTGCCAGCAGTCGCAAGGGACTAGCGCGGCCCGAGGTCTACGAGCAGTACTTC. It yields the protein CASSRKGLARPEVYEQYF.

This chain connects TRBV4-3 to TRBJ2-2; possible D gene TRBD1, 6 bases. V gave up 1 base and J gave up 6 bases, with 12 bases separating them. Germline CDR1 reads LGHNA; CDR2 reads YSLEER. CDR3 length: 15 residues. The DNA for the CDR3 is TGCGCCAGCAGCCAAGGGAGCACAGGGCCCGGGGAGCTGTTTTTT. Amino acid sequence: CASSQGSTGPGELFF.

The chain recombines TRBV19 with TRBJ1-2; 7 nucleotides line up with TRBD1. The CDR3 is 18 residues long. Germline V gene data show CDR1 as LNHDA and CDR2 as SQIVND (reference sequence). V gave up 7 bases and J gave up 6 bases; unmatched junction bases: 23. The CDR3 nucleotides are TGTGCCAGTAAAAAATCGCCCCGACAGGGATCTTCCGTCGATGGCTACACCTTC. Translation gives CASKKSPRQGSSVDGYTF.

The table lists this clone with a few counts. This specimen includes other DNA sequences encoding the same CDR3. The rearrangement links TRBV7-9 to TRBJ2-7; D is ambiguous. This CDR3 region has 11 residues. V lost 3 bases, J lost 4 bases, and 4 bases lay in between. Per the germline V gene, CDR1 is SEHNR and CDR2 is FQNEAQ (reference sequence). The CDR3 nucleotides are TGTGCCAGCAGCTTTTCTTACGAGCAGTACTTC. Translated: CASSFSYEQYF.

This chain links TRBV3-1 (or the pseudogene TRBV3-2) with TRBJ1-6; D is uncertain. Trimming pared 1 base from V and 9 bases from J, leaving 13 bases between. CDR1 LGHDT and CDR2 YNNKEL come from the germline V gene (reference sequence). The CDR3 runs to 15 residues. CDR3 protein: CASSQAGSTSSPLHF. CDR3 DNA sequence: TGTGCCAGCAGCCAAGCGGGGTCAACTTCTTCACCCCTCCACTTT.

A note on this clone: One end of the junction is discordant with germline, which a read error may explain. V usage is TRBV7-2 and J usage is TRBJ2-3; TRBD2 matches 12 bases. The CDR3 runs to 13 residues. Germline V gives CDR1 SGHTA, CDR2 FQGNSA. CDR3 sequence (DNA): TGTGCCAGCAGCTACACGACTAGCGGGGGCCCAGAGTTT. This encodes CASSYTTSGGPEF.

V and J are TRBV2 and TRBJ2-5; 9 nucleotides agree with TRBD2. The CDR3 is made up of 14 amino acids. Unmatched junction bases numbered 5, after V lost 4 bases and J lost 5 bases. CDR1 is SNHLY, CDR2 FYNNEI, per germline. The CDR3: CASSGNAGGETQYF. The CDR3 DNA follows: TGTGCCAGCAGTGGTAATGCGGGAGGGGAGACCCAGTACTTC.

This chain links TRBV6-2 or TRBV6-3 with TRBJ2-1; TRBD2 matches at 8 bases. This CDR3 contains 15 residues. Germline values: CDR1 MNHEY, CDR2 SVGEGT. J gave up 6 bases and V 6 bases, and 10 bases lay outside the gene matches. In DNA form, the CDR3 reads TGTGCCAGCAGCCTTCGGGACGGGAGGGCCAATGAGCAGTTCTTC. It encodes CASSLRDGRANEQFF.

V and J are TRBV7-8 and TRBJ1-1; D perhaps matches TRBD1 (5 bases). Germline V gene sequence: CDR1 SGHVS, CDR2 FQNEAQ. This CDR3 has 14 amino acids. V was pared by 5 bases and J by 4 bases, with 14 bases between. The CDR3 sequence is CASSPTGGGTEAFF. CDR3 nucleotide sequence: TGTGCCAGCAGCCCGACGGGGGGGGGCACTGAAGCTTTCTTT. Full variable domain (rest looked up from reference TRBV7-8 and TRBJ1-1): GAGVSQSPRYKVAKRGQDVALRCDPISGHVSLFWYQQALGQGPEFLTYFQNEAQLDKSGLPSDRFFAERPEGSVSTLKIQRTQQEDSAVYLCASSPTGGGTEAFFGQGTRLTVV.

The V call is TRBV18, the J call TRBJ2-6; D uncertain. The V gene's germline CDR1 is KGHSH and CDR2 LQKENI. The ends were cut back, 3 bases at V and 8 bases at J, with 14 bases in the middle. The length of the CDR3 is 15 residues. CDR3 in DNA: TGTGCCAGCTCACCGCGGCCCTCTGAGACCAACGTCCTGACTTTC. Its protein product is CASSPRPSETNVLTF. Variable domain in full (rest from reference TRBV18 and TRBJ2-6): NAGVMQNPRHLVRRRGQEARLRCSPMKGHSHVYWYRQLPEEGLKFMVYLQKENIIDESGMPKERFSAEFPKEGPSILRIQQVVRGDSAAYFCASSPRPSETNVLTFGAGSRLTVL.

This clone was seen a single time. V gene TRBV10-2 combines with J gene TRBJ1-2, with 9 bases lining up with TRBD1. With 3 bases clipped from V and 4 bases from J, the junction kept 6 bases outside the gene matches. The CDR3 consists of 15 residues. Germline V gene lookup returns CDR1 WSHSY and CDR2 SAAADI. The chain's CDR3 is CASSEQGALGYGYTF. In DNA form, the CDR3 reads TGCGCCAGCAGTGAACAGGGGGCGCTTGGCTATGGCTACACCTTC.

In its sample, this clone was seen a few times. The chain recombines TRBV5-4 with TRBJ1-6; tentatively, D is TRBD1 (6 bases). Per the germline V gene, CDR1 is SGHNT and CDR2 is YYREEE (reference sequence). This CDR3 is 14 amino acids long. The ends were cut back, 4 bases at V and 9 bases at J, with 14 bases in the middle. CDR3 nucleotides: TGTGCCAGCAGCGCGCCGGGACATCGTTCACCCCTCCACTTT. This codes for CASSAPGHRSPLHF.

This clone has just a few counts. This chain links TRBV27 with TRBJ1-3; tentative D call: TRBD1 (6 bases). The germline V and J ends were trimmed by 6 bases and 2 bases, with 11 bases remaining between them. The length of the CDR3 is 14 residues. The germline gives CDR1 MNHEY, CDR2 SMNVEV (reference sequence). The CDR3 reads CASSPQGAGNTIYF. CDR3 nucleotides: TGTGCCAGCAGCCCACAGGGAGCTGGAAACACCATATATTTT.

The rearrangement joins TRBV3-1 (or the pseudogene TRBV3-2) to TRBJ2-2; D not resolved. V was shortened by 3 bases and J by 5 bases, with 10 bases between the two germline ends. This CDR3 is 14 amino acids long. In germline, CDR1 is LGHDT, CDR2 YNNKEL (reference sequence). The CDR3: CASSHNFGTGELFF. The CDR3 DNA follows: TGTGCCAGCAGCCATAACTTCGGGACCGGGGAGCTGTTTTTT.

CDR3 sequence: CASSPQGAVNTEAFF. The CDR3 DNA reads TGTGCCAGTAGCCCGCAAGGGGCGGTGAACACTGAAGCTTTCTTT. The rearrangement joins TRBV19 to TRBJ1-1; D is possibly TRBD1 (5 bases). V lost 6 bases, J lost 0 bases, and 14 bases lay in between. Germline V gene data show CDR1 as LNHDA and CDR2 as SQIVND (reference sequence). This CDR3 is built from 15 residues.

This chain uses TRBV28 with TRBJ2-1, with D possibly being TRBD2 (6 bases). The germline V gene has CDR1 MDHEN and CDR2 SYDVKM. V lost 8 bases and J lost 0, with 17 bases in between. The CDR3 spans 16 residues. The CDR3: CASHSRRGSSYNEQFF. The CDR3 nucleotides read TGTGCCAGCCATTCTAGGCGGGGAAGCTCCTACAATGAGCAGTTCTTC.

This clone was found a few times. The chain carries TRBV7-2 and TRBJ2-2, with 10 bases identical to TRBD1. Germline V gives CDR1 SGHTA, CDR2 FQGNSA. This CDR3 contains 16 residues. V was clipped by 1 base and J by 7 bases; unmatched bases: 6. This CDR3 reads CASSLVTGGVGGELFF. DNA of the CDR3: TGTGCCAGCAGCTTAGTGACAGGGGGCGTTGGCGGGGAGCTGTTTTTT.